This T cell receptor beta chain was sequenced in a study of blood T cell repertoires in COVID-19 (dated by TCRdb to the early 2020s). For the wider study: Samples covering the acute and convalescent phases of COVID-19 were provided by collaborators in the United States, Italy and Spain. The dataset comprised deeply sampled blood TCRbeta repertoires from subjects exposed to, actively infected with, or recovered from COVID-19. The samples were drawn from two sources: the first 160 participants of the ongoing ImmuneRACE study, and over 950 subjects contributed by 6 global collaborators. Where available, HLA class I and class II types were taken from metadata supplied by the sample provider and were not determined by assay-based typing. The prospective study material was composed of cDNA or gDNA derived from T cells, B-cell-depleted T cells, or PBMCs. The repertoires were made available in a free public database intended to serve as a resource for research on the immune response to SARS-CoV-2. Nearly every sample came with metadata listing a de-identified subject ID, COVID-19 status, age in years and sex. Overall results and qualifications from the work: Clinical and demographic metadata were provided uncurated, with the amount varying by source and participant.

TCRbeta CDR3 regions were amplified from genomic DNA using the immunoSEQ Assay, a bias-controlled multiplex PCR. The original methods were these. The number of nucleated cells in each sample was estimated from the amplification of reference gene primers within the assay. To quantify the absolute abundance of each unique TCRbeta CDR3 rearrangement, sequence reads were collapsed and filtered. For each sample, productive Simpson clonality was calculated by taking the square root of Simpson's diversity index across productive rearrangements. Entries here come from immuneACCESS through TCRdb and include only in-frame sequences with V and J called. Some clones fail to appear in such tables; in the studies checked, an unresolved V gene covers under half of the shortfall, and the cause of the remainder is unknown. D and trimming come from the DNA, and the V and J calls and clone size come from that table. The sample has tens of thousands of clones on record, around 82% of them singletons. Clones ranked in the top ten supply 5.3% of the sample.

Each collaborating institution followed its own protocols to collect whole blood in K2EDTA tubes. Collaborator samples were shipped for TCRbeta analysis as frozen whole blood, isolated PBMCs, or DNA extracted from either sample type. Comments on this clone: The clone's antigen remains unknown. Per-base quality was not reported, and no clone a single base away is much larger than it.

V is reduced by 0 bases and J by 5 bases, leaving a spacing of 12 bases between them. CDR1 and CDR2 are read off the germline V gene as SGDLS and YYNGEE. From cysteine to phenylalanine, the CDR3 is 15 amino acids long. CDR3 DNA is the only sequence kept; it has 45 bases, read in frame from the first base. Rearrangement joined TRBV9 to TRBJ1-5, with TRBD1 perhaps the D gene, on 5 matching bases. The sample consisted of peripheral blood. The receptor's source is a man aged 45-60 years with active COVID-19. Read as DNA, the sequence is TGTGCCAGCAGCGTAGGACCGGACACCGATCAGCCCCAGCATTTT. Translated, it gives CASSVGPDTDQPQHF.